The 27 T cell receptor beta chains reported below all come from one sample, sequenced in a study of blood T cells in healthy people across ages (dated by TCRdb to the mid-2010s). The library was produced with 5' RACE. TCRdb shows the sequencer as Illumina HiSeq 2500. A second PCR of roughly 7 to 11 cycles was run with a J-beta primer mix and a sample-barcoded 5' primer. The raw public data were reprocessed by TCRdb itself: fastp quality trimming at Q25, MiXCR clonotype calling, in-frame beta chains only. Each CDR3 protein gets just one entry, which takes the most common genes and DNA from the rows behind it. This sample lists some 560,000 distinct CDR3 sequences; about 26% were detected once. The top ten clones comprise approximately 3.5% of the sample. These data also featured in a second study, about T cells of mothers and their children.

Material: blood. The receptors shown here come from a boy between 2 and 10 years old in good health.

V usage is TRBV6-5 and J usage is TRBJ1-2, with 7 bases identical to TRBD1. V gave up 6 bases and J gave up 7 bases; unmatched junction bases: 5. CDR3 length: 12 amino acids. Germline V gene data show CDR1 as MNHEY and CDR2 as SVGAGI. The CDR3 nucleotides are TGTGCCAGCAGAGTACAGGGGAGTGGCTACACCTTC. It codes for CASRVQGSGYTF.

The chain couples TRBV5-1 to TRBJ1-1, with TRBD1 identical over 8 bases. Germline loops: CDR1 SGHRS, CDR2 YFSETQ. This CDR3 is 14 amino acids long. The J segment lost 0 bases and the V segment lost 5 bases, leaving 3 bases of the junction unmatched. In nucleotides, the CDR3 is TGCGCCAGCAGTTGGACAGGGATGAACACTGAAGCTTTCTTT. This sequence encodes CASSWTGMNTEAFF.

This sequence joins TRBV3-1 and TRBJ2-7, with 8 bases fitting TRBD2. The CDR3 is 16 amino acids. J gave up 2 bases and V 2 bases, and 8 bases lay outside the gene matches. CDR1 and CDR2 from the germline V gene are LGHDT and YNNKEL (reference sequence). DNA for the CDR3: TGTGCCAGCAGCCAAACTCCCCGGGGGGGAACCTACGAGCAGTACTTC. Its translation is CASSQTPRGGTYEQYF.

In this sample, this clonotype turned up a few times. The CDR3 nucleotides are TGCAGTGCTCGTCAGGGCTCTTACACTGAAGCTTTCTTT. As protein: CSARQGSYTEAFF. The V and J genes are TRBV20-1 and TRBJ1-1; D may be TRBD1 (5 bases). Trimming cost V 5 bases and J 3 bases, with 13 bases left between them. Germline V gene data show CDR1 as DFQATT and CDR2 as SNEGSKA (reference sequence). CDR3 length: 13 residues.

This sequence joins TRBV4-2 and TRBJ1-4, with D maybe TRBD1 (5 bases). The CDR3 consists of 15 residues. Deletions cut 1 base from V and 7 bases from J, with 13 bases between. Germline CDR1 is LGHNA and CDR2 is YNFKEQ. CDR3 amino acids: CASSQAPGMSEKLFF. In DNA, the CDR3 is TGTGCCAGCAGCCAAGCCCCAGGGATGAGTGAAAAACTGTTTTTT.

The CDR3, as DNA: TGTGCCAGCAGCCCTCTTCCCTACGAGCAGTACTTC. It translates to CASSPLPYEQYF. This chain connects TRBV7-9 to TRBJ2-7; the D is unclear. With 5 bases removed from V and 2 bases from J, the gap between germline ends came to 7 bases. The CDR3 covers 12 residues. Germline V lookup: CDR1 SEHNR, CDR2 FQNEAQ (reference sequence). The full variable domain, rest sourced from reference TRBV7-9 and TRBJ2-7, is DTGVSQNPRHKITKRGQNVTFRCDPISEHNRLYWYRQTLGQGPEFLTYFQNEAQLEKSRLLSDRFSAERPKGSFSTLEIQRTEQGDSAMYLCASSPLPYEQYFGPGTRLTVT.

A few counts support this clonotype. V gene TRBV27 combines with J gene TRBJ2-5, with D perhaps matching TRBD2 (7 bases). With 2 bases removed from V and 5 bases from J, the gap between germline ends came to 18 bases. CDR3 length: 16 residues. Germline CDR1 is MNHEY and CDR2 is SMNVEV (reference sequence). The CDR3 DNA reads as TGTGCCAGCAGTTTACGTCGGGGGGCCTATCAGGAGACCCAGTACTTC. The encoded protein is CASSLRRGAYQETQYF.

V is TRBV29-1 and J is TRBJ2-3; 7 nucleotides align to TRBD1. The CDR3 has 12 amino acids. The V segment lost 7 bases and the J segment 6 bases; nucleotides outside the gene matches: 7. Germline-derived CDR1 and CDR2 are SQVTM and ANQGSEA. The CDR3 DNA is TGCAGCGGCCAGGGGACAGCCGATACGCAGTATTTT. Amino acids: CSGQGTADTQYF.

CDR3 sequence (DNA): TGTGCCAGCAGTTCGGACAGTAATTCACCCCTCCACTTT. This codes for CASSSDSNSPLHF. The V and J genes are TRBV6-5 and TRBJ1-6; a possible D gene is TRBD1 (6 bases). The CDR3 contains 13 residues. The germline V gene has CDR1 MNHEY and CDR2 SVGAGI. V was pared by 4 bases and J by 6 bases, with 7 bases between.

DNA of the CDR3: TGCGCCAGCAGCCAAGACCGTGAGACTCCAGCGGGAGGGTTGTATGAGCAGTTCTTC. This translates into CASSQDRETPAGGLYEQFF. The chain uses TRBV4-3 and TRBJ2-1, with TRBD2 identical over 10 bases. In germline, CDR1 is LGHNA, CDR2 YSLEER. This CDR3 has 19 residues. The J segment lost 8 bases and the V segment lost 0 bases, leaving 16 bases of the junction unmatched.

V and J are TRBV5-1 and TRBJ2-5, with D perhaps TRBD2 (6 bases). Germline CDR1 SGHRS, CDR2 YFSETQ. Trimming shortened V by 7 bases and J by 3 bases, and 22 bases separated the two germline ends. This CDR3 has 16 residues. DNA of the CDR3: TGCGCCAGCCGCAAGGAGGGCTCCCTAGGGGAAGAGACCCAGTACTTC. Encoded protein: CASRKEGSLGEETQYF.

V gene TRBV12-3 or TRBV12-4 combines with J gene TRBJ2-7; D is unclear. V was cut by 7 bases and J by 0 bases, with 10 bases left in between. The CDR3 runs to 13 residues. For the CDR3, the DNA is TGTGCCAGCACCGGCCGGAGCTCCTACGAGCAGTACTTC. It specifies CASTGRSSYEQYF.

This sequence joins TRBV2 and TRBJ2-1; maybe TRBD1 (5 bases). Judging by the DNA end, TRBJ2-7 fits better; the J call may be wrong. Germline loops: CDR1 SNHLY, CDR2 FYNNEI. The CDR3 has 13 amino acids. The CDR3 loop reads CASSGHGYYEQYF. The CDR3 DNA sequence: TGTGCCAGCAGCGGACACGGGTACTACGAGCAGTACTTC.

The V call is TRBV6-6, the J call TRBJ2-2, with D unresolved. CDR1 is MNHNY and CDR2 is SVGAGI in the germline V gene (reference sequence). This CDR3 region has 14 residues. V lost 0 bases and J 3 bases, leaving 5 bases between the germline ends. The CDR3: CASSYSMDTGELFF. CDR3 nucleotides: TGTGCCAGCAGTTACTCGATGGACACCGGGGAGCTGTTTTTT.

This sequence joins TRBV10-3 and TRBJ2-7; TRBD2 agrees at 7 bases. Germline V gene data show CDR1 as ENHRY and CDR2 as SYGVKD. Germline trimming cut 0 bases from V and 8 bases from J; bases unmatched to any gene: 16. The CDR3 runs 17 residues. Here the CDR3 reads CAISESRSGGSKLQQYF. CDR3 DNA: TGTGCCATCAGTGAGTCGAGGTCTGGCGGGAGTAAGCTCCAGCAGTACTTC.

This clonotype was counted between two and nine times. The chain uses TRBV6-5 and TRBJ2-5; TRBD2 is a possible D gene (6 bases). The end of the DNA aligns better with TRBJ2-1, so the J call may be wrong. CDR3 size: 13 residues. Germline V gene lookup returns CDR1 MNHEY and CDR2 SVGAGI. The CDR3 nucleotides are TGTGCCAGCAGTGGACGACTAGTGTATGAGCAGTTCTTC. Residues: CASSGRLVYEQFF.

The rearrangement uses TRBV16 and TRBJ2-7, with TRBD1 as a possible D gene (6 bases). The CDR3 is 14 residues long. Trimming took off 4 bases at V and 2 bases at J, with 12 bases between the two ends. CDR1 is KGHSY, CDR2 FQNENV, per germline. DNA of the CDR3: TGTGCCAGCAGCCGCCCTGGACAGCCCTACGAGCAGTACTTC. It yields the protein CASSRPGQPYEQYF.

This clonotype was picked up a small number of times. The chain links TRBV12-3 or TRBV12-4 to TRBJ1-4; D unclear. Deletions cut 6 bases from V and 5 bases from J, with 13 bases between. The CDR3 extends over 14 amino acids. The DNA of the CDR3 is TGTGCCAGCAGGCATAGGACTCTCAATGAAAAACTGTTTTTT. As protein: CASRHRTLNEKLFF.

This clonotype was detected only a few times. The rearrangement uses TRBV12-3 or TRBV12-4 and TRBJ2-5; D gene unclear. V dropped 6 bases and J dropped 4 bases, with 12 bases sitting between them. The length of the CDR3 is 13 residues. The CDR3 region is CASRARGLETQYF. The CDR3 DNA is TGTGCCAGCAGGGCTCGCGGTTTAGAGACCCAGTACTTC.

This clonotype was counted only a few times. CDR3 protein: CASSEGPHNEQFF. CDR3 coding DNA: TGCGCCAGCAGTGAAGGGCCCCACAATGAGCAGTTCTTC. The chain is built from TRBV10-1 and TRBJ2-5, with D unresolved. The J call may be incorrect, as the DNA end agrees better with TRBJ2-1. The CDR3 runs to 13 residues. The germline V gene has CDR1 WNHNN and CDR2 SYGVQD (reference sequence).

This clonotype was counted only a few times. The gene calls are TRBV13 and TRBJ2-5, with no clear D. The end of the DNA aligns better with TRBJ2-7, so the J call may be wrong. This CDR3 contains 15 residues. Germline V gene sequence: CDR1 PRHDT, CDR2 FYEKMQ (reference sequence). In DNA form, the CDR3 reads TGTGCCAGCAGCCTCGGACCCCTTTCCCAACTCGAGCAGTACTTC. Its protein is CASSLGPLSQLEQYF.

The CDR3 DNA reads TGTGCCAGCAGTTTTTCACAGGGGAGTCACGAGCAGTACTTC. Translating it yields CASSFSQGSHEQYF. The V call is TRBV12-3 or TRBV12-4, the J call TRBJ2-7; 7 bases line up with TRBD1. The junction had 7 bases not matched to a gene; V was cut back by 3 bases and J by 5 bases. This CDR3 spans 14 amino acids.

This sequence joins TRBV12-3 or TRBV12-4 and TRBJ2-5; D assignment may be TRBD1 or TRBD2 (5 bases each). Gene TRBJ2-7 matches the end of the DNA better, so the J call may be wrong. The CDR3 is made up of 13 amino acids. CDR3 bases: TGTGCCAGCAGCCTAGGGACCGACTACGAGCAGTACTTC. Its protein is CASSLGTDYEQYF.

In this sample, this clonotype turned up a few times. This chain connects TRBV5-1 to TRBJ1-2; D unclear. This CDR3 has 12 amino acids. CDR1 and CDR2 (germline): SGHRS, YFSETQ. The V end was cut by 5 bases, the J end by 8 bases, with 13 bases between. CDR3 protein: CASRLVSEGYTF. The CDR3 bases are TGCGCCAGCAGACTGGTATCGGAAGGCTACACCTTC.

This rearrangement joins TRBV10-3 to TRBJ2-3, with 8 bases matching TRBD1. The V gene's germline CDR1 is ENHRY and CDR2 SYGVKD. Trimming cost V 5 bases and J 3 bases; bases outside gene matches: 7. This CDR3 has 15 amino acids. The CDR3 protein is CAISTDRGMTDTQYF. The DNA for the CDR3 is TGTGCCATCAGTACAGACAGGGGTATGACAGATACGCAGTATTTT.

V and J are TRBV21-1 and TRBJ2-7; the table's D call, TRBD2, has no DNA check behind it. TRBV21-1 is assigned pseudogene status. The CDR3 consists of 18 residues. DNA for the CDR3: TGTGCCAGCAGCAAAGTGAAAGGACTAGCGGGGGGATACTACGAGCAGTACTTC. Translation gives CASSKVKGLAGGYYEQYF.

This clonotype was counted a few times. The chain employs TRBV6-5 and TRBJ2-3, with 7 bases aligning to TRBD2. CDR1 is MNHEY and CDR2 is SVGAGI in the germline V gene. The CDR3 consists of 14 residues. V trimming: 5 bases; J trimming: 10 bases; junction bases outside the gene matches: 12. CDR3 in DNA: TGTGCCAGCAGTCCCGGACTAGACCCTAGTGCGCAGTATTTT. Protein: CASSPGLDPSAQYF.